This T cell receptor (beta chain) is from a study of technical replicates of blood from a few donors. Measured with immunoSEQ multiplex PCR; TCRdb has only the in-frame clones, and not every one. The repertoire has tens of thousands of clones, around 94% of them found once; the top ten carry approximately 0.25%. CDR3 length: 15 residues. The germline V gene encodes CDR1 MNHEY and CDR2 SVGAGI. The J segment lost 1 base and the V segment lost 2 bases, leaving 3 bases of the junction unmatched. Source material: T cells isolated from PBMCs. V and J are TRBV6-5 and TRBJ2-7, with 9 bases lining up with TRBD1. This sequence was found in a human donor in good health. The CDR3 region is CASSYAGQGSYEQYF. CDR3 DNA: TGTGCCAGCAGTTACGCGGGACAGGGTTCCTACGAGCAGTACTTC.